This T cell receptor beta chain was identified during a study of blood T cell repertoires in COVID-19. Study as a whole: In each case, the material was cDNA or gDNA derived from T cells, B-cell-depleted T cells, or PBMCs.

Trimming took off 3 bases at V and 0 bases at J, with 14 bases between the two ends. The CDR3 is 16 amino acids. In germline, CDR1 is MGHRA, CDR2 YSYEKL. Some clones are missing from TCRdb's copy, which holds only in-frame ones; the method was immunoSEQ multiplex PCR. The table lists over 85,000 clones, about 82% of them singletons. This chain joins TRBV4-1 and TRBJ1-1; D possibly corresponds to TRBD1 (5 bases). Specimen: peripheral blood. The sequence was obtained from a middle-aged man with acute or convalescent COVID-19. The CDR3 loop is CASSHLNRRVNTEAFF. The CDR3 nucleotides are TGCGCCAGCAGCCACCTAAACCGCAGGGTGAACACTGAAGCTTTCTTT.